The T cell receptor beta chain under discussion was sequenced for a study of blood T cells in healthy people across ages. Study-wide background: Through template switching, about one barcoded beta molecule was captured per two T cells, as measured in model experiments. Study-level results: The study could not conclusively compare naive and antigen-experienced cells, given its unsorted PBMCs. Significant beta diversity loss was already apparent by age about 42, declining roughly linearly.

The length of the CDR3 is 15 residues. Peripheral blood from each donor was collected in a volume of 8.5 to 10 milliliters. It was with a sample-barcoded 5' primer and a J-beta primer mix that a second PCR of roughly 6 to 12 cycles was run. TCRdb called the 5' RACE reads again in MiXCR, with one record for every CDR3 protein. Counted here are 2 million or so distinct CDR3 sequences, approximately 50% occurring once; the ten biggest clones make up approximately 2%. Turning to this clonotype: Its antigen is unknown.

Sequenced: blood. This TCR came from a woman between 40 and 50 years old in good health. The chain uses TRBV21-1 and TRBJ1-2; the table's D call, TRBD1, was not checked against the DNA. TRBV21-1 is marked as a pseudogene. In DNA, the CDR3 is TGTGCCAGCAGCAAAAGGGGGCGAGGCTACTATGGCTACACCTTC. It yields the protein CASSKRGRGYYGYTF.